Presented here are 32 T cell receptor beta chains from one specimen sequenced in a study of shared clonotypes between healthy human individuals. Assay: immunoSEQ multiplex PCR; the TCRdb copy retains only in-frame clones and omits some. The data contain 2 million to 2.5 million clones, around 92% of them singletons. Sequenced input: naive CD4+ T cells from PBMCs. Described subset: CD45RA+ positively selected. These receptors came from a man aged 18 to 35 in good health. Some clones in this sample may be carry-over from other donors' samples.

The chain joins TRBV7-6 to TRBJ2-7; the D call may be TRBD1 or TRBD2 (5 bases each). Germline CDR1 and CDR2: SGHVS and FNYEAQ. Trimming removed 5 bases from V and 0 bases from J, with 20 bases in between. The CDR3 length is 17 residues. CDR3 sequence: CASSAQAGTLSSYEQYF. In nucleotides, the CDR3 is TGTGCCAGCAGCGCCCAGGCCGGGACGTTAAGCTCCTACGAGCAGTACTTC. The whole variable domain, remainder taken from reference TRBV7-6 and TRBJ2-7, is GAGVSQSPRYKVTKRGQDVALRCDPISGHVSLYWYRQALGQGPEFLTYFNYEAQQDKSGLPNDRFSAERPEGSISTLTIQRTEQRDSAMYRCASSAQAGTLSSYEQYFGPGTRLTVT.

The chain combines TRBV5-1 with TRBJ2-7, with TRBD2 matching over 10 bases. The CDR3 contains 15 residues. Germline V gene data show CDR1 as SGHRS and CDR2 as YFSETQ. The J segment lost 2 bases and the V segment lost 3 bases, leaving 5 bases of the junction unmatched. CDR3 sequence (DNA): TGCGCCAGCAGCTCGGGACTAGCGCTCACCTACGAGCAGTACTTC. Its protein product is CASSSGLALTYEQYF. Drawing the rest from reference TRBV5-1 and TRBJ2-7, the complete variable domain is KAGVTQTPRYLIKTRGQQVTLSCSPISGHRSVSWYQQTPGQGLQFLFEYFSETQRNKGNFPGRFSGRQFSNSRSEMNVSTLELGDSALYLCASSSGLALTYEQYFGPGTRLTVT.

The genes are TRBV15 and TRBJ2-5; the match to TRBD2 covers 7 bases. Germline lookup yields CDR1 LNHNV and CDR2 YYDKDF (reference sequence). This CDR3 spans 15 amino acids. V was pared by 1 base and J by 5 bases, with 7 bases of the junction left unmatched. The CDR3 region has the DNA TGTGCCACCAGCAGAGTAGGGGCGGGAGATGAGACCCAGTACTTC. Its protein is CATSRVGAGDETQYF. The complete variable domain, with remaining parts taken from reference TRBV15 and TRBJ2-5, reads DAMVIQNPRYQVTQFGKPVTLSCSQTLNHNVMYWYQQKSSQAPKLLFHYYDKDFNNEADTPDNFQSRRPNTSFCFLDIRSPGLGDTAMYLCATSRVGAGDETQYFGPGTRLLVL.

The V and J genes are TRBV11-2 and TRBJ1-1; D uncertain. Trimming pared 1 base from V and 0 bases from J, leaving 9 bases between. The CDR3 spans 15 residues. The germline V gene has CDR1 SGHAT and CDR2 FQNNGV. For the CDR3, the DNA is TGTGCCAGCAGCTTAGGGGCAGGAATGAACACTGAAGCTTTCTTT. Translating gives CASSLGAGMNTEAFF.

The chain links TRBV11-2 to TRBJ1-3; D is undetermined. The V end lost 2 bases, the J end lost 0 bases, and 8 bases lay between the germline ends. The CDR3 length is 15 residues. In germline, CDR1 is SGHAT, CDR2 FQNNGV. CDR3 sequence: CASSLTPSSGNTIYF. CDR3 in DNA: TGTGCCAGCAGCTTAACCCCCAGCTCTGGAAACACCATATATTTT.

The chain combines TRBV27 with TRBJ2-7; 9 positions match TRBD2. Trimming at V came to 3 bases and at J to 2 bases, leaving 5 bases not matched to a gene. The CDR3 has 15 amino acids. In germline, CDR1 is MNHEY, CDR2 SMNVEV (reference sequence). The CDR3 nucleotides are TGTGCCAGCAGTTTTGGGGCGGGAGGGCCCTACGAGCAGTACTTC. It codes for CASSFGAGGPYEQYF.

In DNA, the CDR3 is TGCGCCAGCAGCTTGAGAGCGGGTGTGAACACCGGGGAGCTGTTTTTT. This codes for CASSLRAGVNTGELFF. This chain links TRBV5-1 with TRBJ2-2; a weak D match, TRBD2 (6 bases). The CDR3 runs to 16 residues. The V end lost 1 base, the J end lost 1 base, and 11 bases lay between the germline ends. CDR1 SGHRS and CDR2 YFSETQ come from the germline V gene.

The J gene is TRBJ2-5, the V gene TRBV2; 12 positions agree with TRBD2. V dropped 6 bases and J dropped 5; count of bases not matched to a gene: 10. This CDR3 spans 16 amino acids. In germline, CDR1 is SNHLY, CDR2 FYNNEI. CDR3 sequence: CASRNGLAGLGETQYF. In DNA, the CDR3 is TGTGCCAGCAGAAATGGACTAGCGGGACTCGGGGAGACCCAGTACTTC.

The chain joins TRBV10-3 to TRBJ2-7, with 7 positions matching TRBD1. The CDR3 sequence is 11 residues long. With V trimmed by 10 bases and J by 6 bases, 6 bases remained unmatched. Germline V gene lookup returns CDR1 ENHRY and CDR2 SYGVKD. CDR3 DNA: TGTGCCACAATCTACAGGGGCGAGCAGTACTTC. It yields the protein CATIYRGEQYF.

V and J are TRBV5-4 and TRBJ2-2, with D possibly TRBD1 on 5 matching bases. The germline gives CDR1 SGHNT, CDR2 YYREEE (reference sequence). CDR3 size: 15 residues. V was clipped by 0 bases and J by 10 bases, with 16 bases between them. CDR3 amino acids: CASSLDRWGQVELFF. DNA for the CDR3: TGTGCCAGCAGCTTGGACCGTTGGGGCCAAGTGGAGCTGTTTTTT.

This sequence joins TRBV6-5 and TRBJ1-5; 11 bases are shared with TRBD1. The CDR3 is 14 residues long. V lost 6 bases, J lost 9 bases, and 7 bases stayed unmatched. CDR1 and CDR2 (germline): MNHEY, SVGAGI. CDR3 amino acids: CASRRTGGDLPQHF. In nucleotides, the CDR3 is TGTGCCAGCAGGCGGACAGGGGGCGATTTGCCCCAGCATTTT.

The chain recombines TRBV5-1 with TRBJ2-6; D gene unclear. V was clipped by 4 bases and J by 2 bases, with 10 bases between them. Germline CDR1 is SGHRS and CDR2 is YFSETQ. The CDR3 spans 15 residues. The CDR3 nucleotides are TGCGCCAGCAGCCAAATGGACCCTGGGGCCAACGTCCTGACTTTC. Translated: CASSQMDPGANVLTF.

The V gene is TRBV5-1, the J gene TRBJ1-2; the D is unclear. Trimming cost V 4 bases and J 3 bases, with 10 bases left between them. The CDR3 covers 13 residues. Germline V CDR1 and CDR2: SGHRS, YFSETQ. The CDR3 nucleotides are TGCGCCAGCAGCCCCCTCTGGGACTATGGCTACACCTTC. It translates to CASSPLWDYGYTF.

The chain combines TRBV29-1 with TRBJ2-1, with 8 bases matching TRBD2. Germline lookup yields CDR1 SQVTM and CDR2 ANQGSEA. The V and J ends lost 6 bases and 6 bases, in that order; junction bases with no gene match: 25. This CDR3 is 19 amino acids long. The CDR3 coding sequence is TGCAGCGTCCAGACCCGGGACTCAGCTCCGGGAGGGGCCGGCAATGAGCAGTTCTTC. Residues: CSVQTRDSAPGGAGNEQFF.

Notes on this clone: Other DNA sequences in the sample encode the same CDR3. The chain couples TRBV28 to TRBJ2-7; D is perhaps TRBD1 or TRBD2 (5 bases each). Per the germline V gene, CDR1 is MDHEN and CDR2 is SYDVKM. V was cut by 4 bases and J by 1 base, with 17 bases left in between. The CDR3 is made up of 16 amino acids. The CDR3 DNA sequence: TGTGCCAGCAGTTCCCCCGGGACCGGCGGATCCTACGAGCAGTACTTC. It translates to CASSSPGTGGSYEQYF.

J is TRBJ1-4 and V is TRBV28; tentatively, D is TRBD1 (5 bases). The J call could be wrong; TRBJ2-2 is a better fit for the DNA end. The germline gives CDR1 MDHEN, CDR2 SYDVKM. The CDR3 runs to 12 residues. CDR3: CASSSLDRELFF. The CDR3 bases are TGTGCCAGCAGTTCCTTGGACAGGGAGCTGTTTTTT.

J is TRBJ2-7 and V is TRBV11-2; 11 nucleotides align to TRBD1. CDR3 size: 15 residues. In germline, CDR1 is SGHAT, CDR2 FQNNGV. After removal of 6 bases from V and 5 bases from J, the junction contained 9 bases not matched to a gene. The CDR3 region is CASSYAGTGGNEQYF. The DNA of the CDR3 is TGTGCCAGCAGTTATGCCGGGACAGGGGGAAACGAGCAGTACTTC.

The chain recombines TRBV27 with TRBJ2-3; no definite D call. Germline V CDR1 and CDR2: MNHEY, SMNVEV (reference sequence). The V end was cut by 5 bases, the J end by 2 bases, with 11 bases between. The CDR3 is 14 amino acids. CDR3 residues: CASSPKALTDTQYF. The CDR3 bases are TGTGCCAGCAGTCCCAAGGCGCTCACAGATACGCAGTATTTT.

A single count supports this clone. The chain is built from TRBV19 and TRBJ1-2; the D gene is possibly TRBD1 (5 bases). This CDR3 comprises 15 residues. V dropped 3 bases and J dropped 4 bases, with 15 bases sitting between them. Per the germline V gene, CDR1 is LNHDA and CDR2 is SQIVND (reference sequence). CDR3 DNA: TGTGCCAGTAGTATTTTAGTGGGGCAGGGCTATGGCTACACCTTC. This translates into CASSILVGQGYGYTF. Looking up the rest from reference TRBV19 and TRBJ1-2 gives the full variable domain: DGGITQSPKYLFRKEGQNVTLSCEQNLNHDAMYWYRQDPGQGLRLIYYSQIVNDFQKGDIAEGYSVSREKKESFPLTVTSAQKNPTAFYLCASSILVGQGYGYTFGSGTRLTVV.

CDR3 protein: CATSRPAGTGNTIYF. In DNA, the CDR3 is TGTGCCACCAGCAGACCCGCGGGGACCGGAAACACCATATATTTT. The V call is TRBV15, the J call TRBJ1-3; D perhaps matches TRBD1 (5 bases). This CDR3 comprises 15 residues. Trimming pared 2 bases from V and 4 bases from J, leaving 12 bases between. Germline values: CDR1 LNHNV, CDR2 YYDKDF (reference sequence).

In regard to this clone: The sample carries other DNA sequences with the same CDR3. V usage is TRBV5-1 and J usage is TRBJ2-2; no clear D. Trimming stripped 0 bases from V and 1 base from J, with 4 bases between. The CDR3 is 14 residues long. The germline CDR1 and CDR2 sequences are SGHRS and YFSETQ. This CDR3 is CASSLGLNTGELFF. For the CDR3, the DNA is TGCGCCAGCAGCTTGGGTCTGAACACCGGGGAGCTGTTTTTT.

J is TRBJ2-1 and V is TRBV27, with 8 bases that match TRBD2. This CDR3 is 16 amino acids long. V shed 3 bases and J 5 bases; nucleotides not matched to a gene: 9. The germline V gene has CDR1 MNHEY and CDR2 SMNVEV (reference sequence). The CDR3 region has the DNA TGTGCCAGCAGTTTCCGAGCGGGACTAGTAGACAATGAGCAGTTCTTC. Protein sequence: CASSFRAGLVDNEQFF.

The gene calls are TRBV6-6 and TRBJ1-2, with 7 bases aligning to TRBD1. This CDR3 spans 15 amino acids. Germline CDR1 reads MNHNY; CDR2 reads SVGAGI (reference sequence). J gave up 8 bases and V 7 bases, and 16 bases lay outside the gene matches. CDR3 amino acids: CASTASGGSRLGYTF. CDR3 nucleotide sequence: TGTGCCAGCACCGCGTCAGGGGGGTCTCGTCTAGGCTACACCTTC.

The J gene is TRBJ2-5, the V gene TRBV6-5, with 8 bases lining up with TRBD2. Per the germline V gene, CDR1 is MNHEY and CDR2 is SVGAGI. This CDR3 is 14 amino acids long. Unmatched junction bases numbered 6, after V lost 5 bases and J lost 4 bases. The CDR3 nucleotides are TGTGCCAGCAGTCGTAGCGGGAATTCAGAGACCCAGTACTTC. This gives the protein CASSRSGNSETQYF.

This clone was detected only a few times. CDR3 bases: TGCAGCACTTTACAGGGGTGGGCTTTCTTT. Its protein is CSTLQGWAFF. V and J are TRBV20-1 and TRBJ1-1; 7 bases agree with TRBD1. Germline assignment: CDR1 DFQATT and CDR2 SNEGSKA (reference sequence). The CDR3 contains 10 residues.

The J gene is TRBJ2-7, the V gene TRBV7-9, with unresolved D. Trimming removed 1 base at V and 2 bases at J, with 12 bases between. The length of the CDR3 is 15 residues. CDR1 and CDR2 from the germline V gene are SEHNR and FQNEAQ (reference sequence). The CDR3 DNA sequence: TGTGCCAGCAGCTTAGTGTTGTACGGACCCTACGAGCAGTACTTC. Translating it yields CASSLVLYGPYEQYF.

This sequence joins TRBV7-2 and TRBJ2-7; D possibly uses TRBD1 or TRBD2 (5 bases each). The V gene's germline CDR1 is SGHTA and CDR2 FQGNSA. Deletions cut 3 bases from V and 0 bases from J, with 15 bases between. The CDR3 is 16 amino acids. The CDR3: CASSFRYGTSSYEQYF. CDR3 nucleotides: TGTGCCAGCAGCTTTCGTTACGGGACCAGCTCCTACGAGCAGTACTTC.

V and J are TRBV7-9 and TRBJ2-7; 7 positions agree with TRBD1. Trimming cost V 1 base and J 6 bases; bases outside gene matches: 6. The CDR3 covers 14 residues. CDR1 and CDR2 from the germline V gene are SEHNR and FQNEAQ (reference sequence). CDR3 region: CASSLEGAAVEQYF. The CDR3, as DNA: TGTGCCAGCAGCTTAGAGGGGGCGGCGGTCGAGCAGTACTTC. The full variable domain, in which reference TRBV7-9 and TRBJ2-7 provide the parts outside the CDR3, is DTGVSQNPRHKITKRGQNVTFRCDPISEHNRLYWYRQTLGQGPEFLTYFQNEAQLEKSRLLSDRFSAERPKGSFSTLEIQRTEQGDSAMYLCASSLEGAAVEQYFGPGTRLTVT.

Details on this clone: Distinct nucleotide sequences in the sample also encode this CDR3. The chain uses TRBV7-9 and TRBJ1-2; D call uncertain. Germline V gene lookup returns CDR1 SEHNR and CDR2 FQNEAQ (reference sequence). Deletions cut 1 base from V and 5 bases from J, with 5 bases between. The CDR3 has 12 residues. The CDR3 nucleotides are TGTGCCAGCAGCTTAGGGGGTTATGGCTACACCTTC. It codes for CASSLGGYGYTF.

To note about this clone: It may be a read error: a sequence one base away is much more abundant. The same CDR3 is also encoded by other DNA sequences in this sample. The chain couples TRBV9 to TRBJ1-1; no clear D. Germline V CDR1 and CDR2: SGDLS, YYNGEE. The V end lost 0 bases, the J end lost 1 base, and 4 bases lay between the germline ends. This CDR3 contains 13 residues. The CDR3 sequence: CASSVAANTEAFF. DNA for the CDR3: TGTGCCAGCAGCGTAGCGGCGAACACTGAAGCTTTCTTT.

V gene TRBV30 combines with J gene TRBJ1-3; D ambiguous. The V end was cut by 2 bases, the J end by 2 bases, with 10 bases between. The germline V gene encodes CDR1 GTSNPN and CDR2 SVGIG (reference sequence). The CDR3 contains 14 residues. CDR3 in amino acids: CAWSLRVTGNTIYF. CDR3 DNA: TGTGCCTGGAGTCTTAGGGTTACTGGAAACACCATATATTTT.

The chain carries TRBV7-8 and TRBJ2-7; D call uncertain. Trimming took off 3 bases at V and 5 bases at J, with 14 bases between the two ends. The CDR3 totals 14 residues. Germline values: CDR1 SGHVS, CDR2 FQNEAQ. The CDR3: CASSLAGLSHEQYF. The CDR3 DNA reads as TGTGCCAGCAGCTTGGCCGGGCTTAGCCACGAGCAGTACTTC. The full variable domain, its missing parts supplied by reference TRBV7-8 and TRBJ2-7, is GAGVSQSPRYKVAKRGQDVALRCDPISGHVSLFWYQQALGQGPEFLTYFQNEAQLDKSGLPSDRFFAERPEGSVSTLKIQRTQQEDSAVYLCASSLAGLSHEQYFGPGTRLTVT.